These 16 T cell receptor beta chains originate from one sample sequenced in a study of blood T cell repertoires in COVID-19. Produced via immunoSEQ multiplex PCR; TCRdb's table is partial and in-frame only. The data hold about 200,000 clones, with 94% observed a single time. Material: peripheral blood. The receptors derive from a man in his thirties or forties with COVID-19, enrolled during active disease.

CDR3 sequence reads: CASSRDSANTGELFF. The DNA of the CDR3 is TGCGCCAGCAGCCGGGACAGCGCGAACACCGGGGAGCTGTTTTTT. V gene TRBV5-1 combines with J gene TRBJ2-2, with 7 bases matching TRBD1. Trimming at V came to 4 bases and at J to 0 bases, leaving 3 bases not matched to a gene. From germline, CDR1 is SGHRS and CDR2 YFSETQ. The CDR3 runs to 15 residues.

This chain connects TRBV6-5 to TRBJ2-5; TRBD1 agrees at 9 bases. The CDR3 is 12 residues long. The germline CDR1 and CDR2 sequences are MNHEY and SVGAGI. The V and J ends lost 8 bases and 4 bases, in that order; junction bases with no gene match: 2. The chain's CDR3 is CASPGQGETQYF. The CDR3 DNA reads as TGTGCCAGCCCGGGACAGGGAGAGACCCAGTACTTC.

The chain links TRBV5-6 to TRBJ1-4, with 9 bases lining up with TRBD1. CDR3 length: 15 residues. After removal of 2 bases from V and 10 bases from J, the junction contained 9 bases not matched to a gene. Looked up from germline, CDR1 is SGHDT and CDR2 is YYEEEE. The CDR3 nucleotides are TGTGCCAGCAGCTTCACGGGACAGGGCGTTGTAAAACTGTTTTTT. It yields the protein CASSFTGQGVVKLFF. The full variable domain, completed using reference TRBV5-6 and TRBJ1-4, is DAGVTQSPTHLIKTRGQQVTLRCSPKSGHDTVSWYQQALGQGPQFIFQYYEEEERQRGNFPDRFSGHQFPNYSSELNVNALLLGDSALYLCASSFTGQGVVKLFFGSGTQLSVL.

This chain's CDR3 is CATSPGGARNTEAFF. The DNA for the CDR3 is TGCGCCACCTCCCCTGGGGGGGCTCGAAACACTGAAGCTTTCTTT. This chain joins TRBV4-1 and TRBJ1-1, with D tentatively TRBD1 (6 bases). The germline V gene encodes CDR1 MGHRA and CDR2 YSYEKL. The CDR3 has 15 amino acids. Trimming removed 10 bases from V and 2 bases from J, with 20 bases in between.

The V call is TRBV7-9, the J call TRBJ1-2; D gene uncertain. Germline lookup yields CDR1 SEHNR and CDR2 FQNEAQ (reference sequence). With 5 bases removed from V and 2 bases from J, the gap between germline ends came to 12 bases. This CDR3 contains 14 residues. The CDR3 protein is CASSQKSANYGYTF. CDR3 nucleotides: TGTGCCAGCAGCCAGAAGTCAGCGAACTATGGCTACACCTTC.

The table lists this clone with a count of one. V usage is TRBV10-1 and J usage is TRBJ1-1, with 9 bases fitting TRBD1. Germline assignment: CDR1 WNHNN and CDR2 SYGVQD (reference sequence). Trimming at V came to 2 bases and at J to 4 bases, leaving 2 bases not matched to a gene. The CDR3 has 14 amino acids. The CDR3 DNA is TGCGCCAGCAGTGAGGGACAGGGGATCACTGAAGCTTTCTTT. Translation: CASSEGQGITEAFF.

This chain uses TRBV12-5 with TRBJ1-5, with 8 bases matching TRBD1. J was trimmed by 6 bases and V by 4 bases; bases with no gene match: 8. Germline CDR1 is LGHNT and CDR2 is FRNRAP. This CDR3 is 15 amino acids long. The CDR3 region has the DNA TGTGCTAGTGGTTCGTCGGACAGGGTGCCTCAGCCCCAGCATTTT. Its translation is CASGSSDRVPQPQHF.

CDR3 nucleotide sequence: TGTGCCAGCAGCGTAGAAGAGTCTAGCGGGGGGATCACAAAGGGTTACAATGAGCAGTTCTTC. Encoded protein: CASSVEESSGGITKGYNEQFF. The V call is TRBV9, the J call TRBJ2-1; 11 nucleotides agree with TRBD2. In germline, CDR1 is SGDLS, CDR2 YYNGEE. The J segment lost 4 bases and the V segment lost 0 bases, leaving 18 bases of the junction unmatched. The CDR3 runs 21 residues. Together with reference TRBV9 and TRBJ2-1, the CDR3 gives the full variable domain: DSGVTQTPKHLITATGQRVTLRCSPRSGDLSVYWYQQSLDQGLQFLIQYYNGEERAKGNILERFSAQQFPDLHSELNLSSLELGDSALYFCASSVEESSGGITKGYNEQFFGPGTRLTVL.

There are a few counts of this clone. This chain uses TRBV18 with TRBJ2-1; 16 nucleotides agree with TRBD2. The CDR3 loop spans 15 amino acids. Germline V gene sequence: CDR1 KGHSH, CDR2 LQKENI. V trimming: 3 bases; J trimming: 10 bases; junction bases outside the gene matches: 3. CDR3 nucleotides: TGTGCCAGCTCACCGGGACTAGCGGGGGGGATGGAGCAGTTCTTC. The encoded protein is CASSPGLAGGMEQFF. Supplemented by reference TRBV18 and TRBJ2-1, the full variable domain reads NAGVMQNPRHLVRRRGQEARLRCSPMKGHSHVYWYRQLPEEGLKFMVYLQKENIIDESGMPKERFSAEFPKEGPSILRIQQVVRGDSAAYFCASSPGLAGGMEQFFGPGTRLTVL.

V is TRBV12-5 and J is TRBJ1-2, with 7 positions matching TRBD1. The CDR3 is 13 amino acids. The germline gives CDR1 LGHNT, CDR2 FRNRAP. J was trimmed by 4 bases and V by 6 bases; bases with no gene match: 5. CDR3 coding DNA: TGTGCTAGTGGACCGGACAGGTTCTATGGCTACACCTTC. This translates into CASGPDRFYGYTF. Full variable domain (missing parts from reference TRBV12-5 and TRBJ1-2): DARVTQTPRHKVTEMGQEVTMRCQPILGHNTVFWYRQTMMQGLELLAYFRNRAPLDDSGMPKDRFSAEMPDATLATLKIQPSEPRDSAVYFCASGPDRFYGYTFGSGTRLTVV.

The CDR3 DNA is TGTGCCAGCAGCGTAGGGCTAGCGGGGGGGCCTGTTGAGCAGTACTTC. Its protein product is CASSVGLAGGPVEQYF. This rearrangement joins TRBV9 to TRBJ2-7; 12 nucleotides line up with TRBD2. Germline V gives CDR1 SGDLS, CDR2 YYNGEE. J was trimmed by 7 bases and V by 0 bases; bases with no gene match: 8. The CDR3 length is 16 residues.

This chain uses TRBV19 with TRBJ2-1, with TRBD2 matching 11 bases. This CDR3 is 18 amino acids long. With 3 bases clipped from V and 0 bases from J, the junction kept 7 bases outside the gene matches. Per the germline V gene, CDR1 is LNHDA and CDR2 is SQIVND (reference sequence). CDR3 bases: TGTGCCAGTAGTATTAGGGCTAGCGGGGGGCTCTCCTACAATGAGCAGTTCTTC. Translating it yields CASSIRASGGLSYNEQFF.

The sample holds one count of this clone. The rearrangement joins TRBV10-1 to TRBJ2-3; D may be TRBD1 (6 bases). Trimming stripped 5 bases from V and 1 base from J, with 19 bases between. Germline values: CDR1 WNHNN, CDR2 SYGVQD (reference sequence). This CDR3 has 17 residues. The CDR3 region has the DNA TGCGCCAGCAGTCGCACCGTAACAGGGAAGGGCACAGATACGCAGTATTTT. The encoded protein is CASSRTVTGKGTDTQYF.

The chain is built from TRBV6-2 or TRBV6-3 and TRBJ1-1, with a possible D match to TRBD1 (5 bases). Germline V gene lookup returns CDR1 MNHEY and CDR2 SVGEGT. The CDR3 length is 15 residues. V lost 4 bases and J lost 3, with 15 bases in between. CDR3 sequence reads: CASSSSLRQYTEAFF. As DNA, the CDR3 is TGTGCCAGCAGTTCCTCCCTCCGACAGTACACTGAAGCTTTCTTT.

The V gene is TRBV11-1, the J gene TRBJ2-5; 9 positions agree with TRBD2. J gave up 1 base and V 7 bases, and 7 bases lay outside the gene matches. The CDR3 contains 15 residues. From germline, CDR1 is SGHAT and CDR2 FQDESV (reference sequence). CDR3 bases: TGTGCCAGCAACATCGCTAGCGGGGCCCAAGAGACCCAGTACTTC. This translates into CASNIASGAQETQYF.

This clone was seen a single time. The rearrangement uses TRBV9 and TRBJ1-1; D call uncertain. The CDR3 totals 14 residues. The V end was cut by 0 bases, the J end by 0 bases, with 6 bases between. Per the germline V gene, CDR1 is SGDLS and CDR2 is YYNGEE. The CDR3 spells CASSVDPMNTEAFF. The CDR3 DNA reads TGTGCCAGCAGCGTAGATCCAATGAACACTGAAGCTTTCTTT.